Listed below are T cell receptor beta chains from one sample, sequenced in a study of naive and memory T cell subsets. From the UMI-ligation and nested PCR reads, TCRdb called clonotypes with MiXCR, one entry per CDR3 protein. This repertoire shows approximately 150,000 distinct CDR3 sequences, approximately 24% found once; its top ten account for 0.09% to 0.13%. The specimen was naive CD4+ T cells from blood. The receptors shown here come from a human donor in good health. Each CDR3 is given with its conserved first and last residue. The D gene is left open where the match is weak. A row's size may be missing; if present it is once, few, many or a size class.

d_gene | j_gene | abundance | v_gene | CDR3nt | CDR3aa
NA | TRBJ2-7 | many | TRBV11-2 | TGTGCCAGCAGCTTGGGACATCTCTACGAGCAGTACTTC | CASSLGHLYEQYF
TRBD1 | TRBJ2-7 | NA | TRBV11-2 | TGTGCCAGCAGCCAAGACAGGGGAAGGCACGAGCAGTACTTC | CASSQDRGRHEQYF
NA | TRBJ2-1 | many | TRBV6-5 | TGTGCCAGCAGCCCAGGGAGGAGTTGGTCCTACAATGAGCAGTTCTTC | CASSPGRSWSYNEQFF
NA | TRBJ1-5 | few | TRBV29-1 | TGCAGCGTTGGGAGGGGGGACAGCAATCAGCCCCAGCATTTT | CSVGRGDSNQPQHF
TRBD1 | TRBJ2-7 | NA | TRBV28 | TGTGCCAGCAGTTTCCGGGACAGGGGGCGACGGGAGCAGTACTTC | CASSFRDRGRREQYF
NA | TRBJ2-5 | NA | TRBV13 | TGTGCCAGCAGCTTTCCTTTCGAGACCCAGTACTTC | CASSFPFETQYF
NA | TRBJ2-7 | many | TRBV12-3/TRBV12-4 | TGTGCCAGCAGTAGCTCCTACGAGCAGTACTTC | CASSSSYEQYF
NA | TRBJ2-7 | few | TRBV28 | TGTGCCAGCAGTTTAAGCATCCCCTACGAGCAGTACTTC | CASSLSIPYEQYF
NA | TRBJ1-5 | NA | TRBV15 | TGTGCCACTCAAAACGGGGGTTGGGTAAATCAGCCCCAGCATTTT | CATQNGGWVNQPQHF
TRBD1 | TRBJ2-7 | few | TRBV29-1 | TGCAGCGTTGAAGTCAGGAGACAGGGTGCCTACGAGCAGTACTTC | CSVEVRRQGAYEQYF
NA | TRBJ2-7 | few | TRBV5-1 | TGCGCCAGCAGCTTGGGGCTCTTACTTCAACTCCCACCCACTACCGAGCAGTACTTC | CASSLGLLLQLPPTTEQYF
TRBD1 | TRBJ2-5 | many | TRBV15 | TGTGCCACCAGCATCTGGGACAGGGCCTTGGAGACCCAGTACTTC | CATSIWDRALETQYF
TRBD1 | TRBJ1-2 | many | TRBV27 | TGTGCCAGCAGTAGGAACACAGGGGCGTTCGACTATGGCTACACCTTC | CASSRNTGAFDYGYTF
TRBD1 | TRBJ1-2 | many | TRBV19 | TGTGCCAGTAGTGGGACAGGACCTTATGGCTACACCTTC | CASSGTGPYGYTF
NA | TRBJ1-1 | many | TRBV19 | TGTGCCAGTAGTATAATTTCAGTCGGAAGCGCTGAAGCTTTCTTT | CASSIISVGSAEAFF
TRBD1 | TRBJ2-1 | few | TRBV12-3/TRBV12-4 | TGTGCCAGCAGCAAGGGACAGGCCACCTACAATGAGCAGTTCTTC | CASSKGQATYNEQFF
TRBD2 | TRBJ2-3 | many | TRBV25-1 | TGTGCCAGCAGTGATACCGGGAGGAGCACAGATACGCAGTATTTT | CASSDTGRSTDTQYF
NA | TRBJ1-5 | NA | TRBV19 | TGTGCCAGTAGTAGTCCCGCGGGGAGGAATCAGCCCCAGCATTTT | CASSSPAGRNQPQHF
NA | TRBJ1-6 | NA | TRBV20-1 | TGCAGTGCTCCCGAACAGGGCTTGGGGAATTCACCCCTCCACTTT | CSAPEQGLGNSPLHF
TRBD1 | TRBJ2-1 | NA | TRBV20-1 | TGCAGTGCTAGCACAGGGGGCGCCTACAATGAGCAGTTCTTC | CSASTGGAYNEQFF
TRBD2 | TRBJ2-3 | NA | TRBV29-1 | TGCAGCGTTGGACTAGCGCTTAGCACAGATACGCAGTATTTT | CSVGLALSTDTQYF
NA | TRBJ2-1 | NA | TRBV6-4 | TGTGCCAGCAGTCTGGACTTCCTCGGGGAGCAGTTCTTC | CASSLDFLGEQFF
TRBD2 | TRBJ2-1 | NA | TRBV5-1 | TGCGCCAGCAGCTTGGTGCCTAGCGGGAGCCTTGCTGAGCAGTTCTTC | CASSLVPSGSLAEQFF
TRBD2 | TRBJ2-7 | many | TRBV12-3/TRBV12-4 | TGTGCCAGCAGTCCCGGGACTAGCGGGCGTCGGTACGAGCAGTACTTC | CASSPGTSGRRYEQYF
NA | TRBJ2-3 | NA | TRBV12-3/TRBV12-4 | TGTGCCAGCAGCCCCCAGTCGGGAAGGACAGATACGCAGTATTTT | CASSPQSGRTDTQYF
NA | TRBJ2-1 | NA | TRBV5-1 | TGCGCCAGCAGCTTCTTAGTTAACAATGAGCAGTTCTTC | CASSFLVNNEQFF
NA | TRBJ2-5 | NA | TRBV9 | TGTGCCAGCAGCGTTGGAGCGAACCAAGAGACCCAGTACTTC | CASSVGANQETQYF
NA | TRBJ1-5 | few | TRBV3-1 | TGTGCCAGCAGCCAAGACAGGGGTGTTGGTAGCAATCAGCCCCAGCATTTT | CASSQDRGVGSNQPQHF
NA | TRBJ2-1 | few | TRBV7-2 | TGTGCCAGCAGCTTATTCGGGAGTAGCAATGAGCAGTTCTTC | CASSLFGSSNEQFF
TRBD1 | TRBJ2-3 | NA | TRBV7-2 | TGTGCCAGCAGCACCCTTACAGGGGCAGATACGCAGTATTTT | CASSTLTGADTQYF
NA | TRBJ2-1 | once | TRBV5-1 | TGCGCCAGCAGCTTGGGTGGGTCGAGCTCCTACAATGAGCAGTTCTTC | CASSLGGSSSYNEQFF
NA | TRBJ1-5 | NA | TRBV25-1 | TGTGCCAGCAGTGAATCGGTCAGTAATCAGCCCCAGCATTTT | CASSESVSNQPQHF
NA | TRBJ1-3 | once | TRBV6-2/TRBV6-3 | TGTGCCAGCAGTTACAACAGAGGATCCTCTGGAAACACCATATATTTT | CASSYNRGSSGNTIYF
TRBD2 | TRBJ2-1 | NA | TRBV10-3 | TGTGCCATCAGTGATCCGACTAGCGGGAGGTTGGACAATGAGCAGTTCTTC | CAISDPTSGRLDNEQFF
NA | TRBJ1-1 | NA | TRBV6-5 | TGTGCCAGCAGTTACGTGCCCCCAAGGGGCACTGAAGCTTTCTTT | CASSYVPPRGTEAFF
NA | TRBJ1-6 | NA | TRBV27 | TGTGCCAGCAGTTTACAGAATTCACCCCTCCACTTT | CASSLQNSPLHF
NA | TRBJ2-7 | few | TRBV28 | TGTGCCAGCAGTCCACGACTAGGCCGGTTGGTGTACCAGCAGTACTTC | CASSPRLGRLVYQQYF
NA | TRBJ2-1 | NA | TRBV20-1 | TGCAGTGCTACGAAAAAGGTGGGATCGGGCGACAATGAGCAGTTCTTC | CSATKKVGSGDNEQFF
TRBD1 | TRBJ2-2 | NA | TRBV20-1 | TGCAGTGCTCAGGGACAGGGGATCACCGGGGAGCTGTTTTTT | CSAQGQGITGELFF
TRBD1 | TRBJ2-4 | NA | TRBV20-1 | TGCAGTGCAAAGAACAATCGACAGGGTTATAGAAACATTCAGTACTTC | CSAKNNRQGYRNIQYF
TRBD2 | TRBJ2-1 | NA | TRBV20-1 | TGCAGTGCAACCGGGACTAGCGGGAGCTTTGAGTTTGTTAATGAGCAGTTCTTC | CSATGTSGSFEFVNEQFF
NA | TRBJ1-1 | NA | TRBV28 | TGTGCCAGCAGTTTAATCGCCAGCTTGAACACTGAAGCTTTCTTT | CASSLIASLNTEAFF
NA | TRBJ2-1 | NA | TRBV24-1 | TGTGCCACCAGTGACCCGGGGGGGGACAGAAGCTACAATGAGCGGTTCTTC | CATSDPGGDRSYNERFF
NA | TRBJ2-3 | few | TRBV12-3/TRBV12-4 | TGTGCCAGCAGTTTTTCGGCCCCCACAGATACGCAGTATTTT | CASSFSAPTDTQYF
NA | TRBJ1-3 | few | TRBV11-2 | TGTGCCAGCAGCGTCAGGGCTGGAAACACCATATATTTT | CASSVRAGNTIYF
NA | TRBJ2-1 | NA | TRBV3-1 | TGTGCCAGCAGCCAAGAAGGGATAGCGGTCGACAATGAGCAGTTCTTC | CASSQEGIAVDNEQFF
NA | TRBJ2-1 | many | TRBV20-1 | TGCAGTGCTGCTCCCTCCGGAGGCTACAATGAGCAGTTCTTC | CSAAPSGGYNEQFF
NA | TRBJ2-3 | few | TRBV12-3/TRBV12-4 | TGTGCCAGCAGCGGAGGGGGGGGAGATACGCAGTATTTT | CASSGGGGDTQYF
NA | TRBJ1-4 | NA | TRBV11-1 | TGTGCCAGCAACCTCGTTGCAACTAATGAAAAACTGTTTTTT | CASNLVATNEKLFF
NA | TRBJ2-1 | few | TRBV29-1 | TGCAGCGCAGCCCGCAACAGGGTTTCGGTAGGAAATGAGCAGTTCTTC | CSAARNRVSVGNEQFF
TRBD1 | TRBJ2-3 | many | TRBV6-6 | TGTGCCAGCAGTCTAACTTTCCAATTTACAGGGGGCGCAGGAGATACGCAGTATTTT | CASSLTFQFTGGAGDTQYF
TRBD1 | TRBJ2-7 | once | TRBV18 | TGTGCCAGCTCACCTCAAGGGACAGCGAGTCGGGTTTCCTACGAGCAGTACTTC | CASSPQGTASRVSYEQYF
TRBD1 | TRBJ1-5 | NA | TRBV7-2 | TGTGCCAGCAGCTTAGGAGGGACAGCCAATCAGCCCCAGCATTTT | CASSLGGTANQPQHF
TRBD1 | TRBJ1-2 | NA | TRBV20-1 | TGCAGTGCTCTCGGACAGGATAAGGTTTATGGCTACACCTTC | CSALGQDKVYGYTF
TRBD1 | TRBJ2-1 | few | TRBV30 | TGTGCCTGGAGTGTACCCGGGACAGGGGGCTTGGAGCAGTTCTTC | CAWSVPGTGGLEQFF
NA | TRBJ2-4 | NA | TRBV30 | TGTGCCTGGAGTGGATGGGTGGGGGTCGCCAAAAACATTCAGTACTTC | CAWSGWVGVAKNIQYF
NA | TRBJ2-1 | few | TRBV6-5 | TGTGCCAGCAGGCACACCAGCAGGGGCCATGAGCAGTTCTTC | CASRHTSRGHEQFF
NA | TRBJ2-1 | NA | TRBV28 | TGTGCCAGCAGTTGGCGGGGTGAGCAGTTCTTC | CASSWRGEQFF
TRBD1 | TRBJ2-2 | many | TRBV12-3/TRBV12-4 | TGTGCCAGCAGATGGACAGGGGGCAGGGAGCTGTTTTTT | CASRWTGGRELFF